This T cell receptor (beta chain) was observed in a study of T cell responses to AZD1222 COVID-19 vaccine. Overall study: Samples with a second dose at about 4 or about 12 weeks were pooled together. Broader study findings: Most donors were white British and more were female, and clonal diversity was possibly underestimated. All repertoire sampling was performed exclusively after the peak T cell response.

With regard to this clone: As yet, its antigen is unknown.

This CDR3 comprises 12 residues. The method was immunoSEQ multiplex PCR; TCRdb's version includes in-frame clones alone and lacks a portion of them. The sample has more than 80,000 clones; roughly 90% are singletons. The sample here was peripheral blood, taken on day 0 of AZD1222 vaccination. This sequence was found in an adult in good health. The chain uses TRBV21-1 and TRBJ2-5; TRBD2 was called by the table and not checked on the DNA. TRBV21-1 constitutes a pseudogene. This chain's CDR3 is CASSKMEETQYF. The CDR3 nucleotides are TGTGCCAGCAGCAAAATGGAGGAGACCCAGTACTTC.